This T cell receptor (beta chain) was sequenced for a study of blood T cell repertoires in COVID-19. Study summary: Spain, Italy and the United States supplied samples that represented acute and convalescent COVID-19. PBMCs, B-cell-depleted T cells, or T cells were the source of the cDNA or gDNA that made up the material.

TCRdb's copy holds only in-frame clones and misses some; the assay was immunoSEQ multiplex PCR. Of just under 20,000 clones in the sample, more than 70% were seen once. Germline lookup yields CDR1 SGHVS and CDR2 FNYEAQ. V lost 0 bases, J lost 3 bases, and 12 bases lay in between. The CDR3 is 15 amino acids. The chain combines TRBV7-6 with TRBJ2-7, with a possible D match to TRBD2 (6 bases). The sequence came from a human donor in a cohort sampled during active COVID-19. The sequencing input was peripheral blood. CDR3 sequence: CASSLAEGPNYEQYF. CDR3 nucleotides: TGTGCCAGCAGCTTAGCGGAGGGACCTAACTACGAGCAGTACTTC.